Shown below are 13 T cell receptor beta chains from a single sample sequenced in a study of shared clonotypes between healthy human individuals. Produced via immunoSEQ multiplex PCR; TCRdb's table is partial and in-frame only. The sample shows about 1.1 million clones, approximately 80% of them seen only once. Sequenced: memory CD4+ T cells from PBMCs. Noted subset: CD45RA-negative fraction. All receptors come from a man between 18 and 29 years old in good health. Some clones in this sample may be carry-over from other donors' samples.

The J gene is TRBJ2-7, the V gene TRBV7-2; 10 nucleotides agree with TRBD2. This CDR3 is built from 14 residues. Germline CDR1 and CDR2: SGHTA and FQGNSA. V shed 5 bases, J shed 4 bases, and the junction held 5 bases outside the gene matches. In DNA, the CDR3 is TGTGCCAGCAGCCCGGGACTAGCGTTATACGAGCAGTACTTC. Protein sequence: CASSPGLALYEQYF.

The chain has TRBV28 and TRBJ2-7; 7 positions agree with TRBD1. J lost 1 base, V lost 3 bases, and 15 bases had no gene match. The CDR3 is made up of 18 amino acids. The germline V gene encodes CDR1 MDHEN and CDR2 SYDVKM. The CDR3 loop reads CASSFKGAAAIHSYEQYF. DNA of the CDR3: TGTGCCAGCAGTTTTAAGGGGGCGGCAGCCATCCATTCCTACGAGCAGTACTTC.

CDR3 region: CASGPLTSVTDTQYF. In DNA form, the CDR3 reads TGTGCCAGTGGGCCGCTAACTAGTGTCACAGATACGCAGTATTTT. V usage is TRBV19 and J usage is TRBJ2-3, with D possibly matching TRBD2 (5 bases). The germline V gene encodes CDR1 LNHDA and CDR2 SQIVND (reference sequence). The CDR3 spans 15 residues. V was pared by 8 bases and J by 2 bases, with 17 bases between.

This clone was detected ten times or more. The genes are TRBV7-2 and TRBJ2-5, with TRBD2 identical over 7 bases. CDR3 length: 15 amino acids. The V segment lost 6 bases and the J segment 4 bases; nucleotides outside the gene matches: 11. Germline V gives CDR1 SGHTA, CDR2 FQGNSA. The CDR3 spells CASSSRGGSGETQYF. DNA of the CDR3: TGTGCCAGCAGTTCTCGGGGCGGGAGCGGAGAGACCCAGTACTTC. Full variable domain (outside the CDR3, taken from reference TRBV7-2 and TRBJ2-5): GAGVSQSPSNKVTEKGKDVELRCDPISGHTALYWYRQSLGQGLEFLIYFQGNSAPDKSGLPSDRFSAERTGGSVSTLTIQRTQQEDSAVYLCASSSRGGSGETQYFGPGTRLLVL.

This chain connects TRBV5-1 to TRBJ2-2; TRBD1 agrees at 7 bases. Looked up from germline, CDR1 is SGHRS and CDR2 is YFSETQ. This CDR3 has 15 residues. V trimming: 4 bases; J trimming: 0 bases; junction bases outside the gene matches: 3. The CDR3 spells CASSRDRANTGELFF. The CDR3, as DNA: TGCGCCAGCAGCCGGGACAGAGCGAACACCGGGGAGCTGTTTTTT.

The chain is built from TRBV7-2 and TRBJ1-5; possibly TRBD1 for D (6 bases). In germline, CDR1 is SGHTA, CDR2 FQGNSA. V was pared by 4 bases and J by 0 bases, with 22 bases between. The CDR3 has 19 residues. This CDR3 is CASSWSGTRFQNSNQPQHF. CDR3 nucleotide sequence: TGTGCCAGCAGCTGGTCCGGGACACGATTTCAAAATAGCAATCAGCCCCAGCATTTT.

This clone showed up just a few times. The J gene is TRBJ2-3, the V gene TRBV9; D is perhaps TRBD1 (6 bases). V dropped 3 bases and J dropped 8 bases, with 16 bases sitting between them. CDR3 size: 14 residues. CDR1 and CDR2 from the germline V gene are SGDLS and YYNGEE. The CDR3 DNA reads as TGTGCCAGCAGCGCAGTGGTGGGGGCGGCTACGCAGTATTTT. Protein: CASSAVVGAATQYF.

The V gene is TRBV2, the J gene TRBJ2-7; D is perhaps TRBD1 or TRBD2 (6 bases each). The CDR3 sequence is 17 residues long. V was clipped by 7 bases and J by 6 bases, with 28 bases between them. CDR1 and CDR2 from the germline V gene are SNHLY and FYNNEI. The CDR3 nucleotides read TGTGCCAGCACCCTGGGTGGGGGGCGCGTAAGGAACGCCGAGCAGTACTTC. Translated: CASTLGGGRVRNAEQYF.

The V and J genes are TRBV9 and TRBJ2-2, with 9 bases aligning to TRBD2. V was pared by 2 bases and J by 2 bases, with 4 bases of the junction left unmatched. The CDR3 consists of 16 residues. The germline CDR1 and CDR2 sequences are SGDLS and YYNGEE. CDR3 DNA sequence: TGTGCCAGCAGCGTCGGACTAGCGCTAAACACCGGGGAGCTGTTTTTT. This gives the protein CASSVGLALNTGELFF.

This clone occurred once. This chain joins TRBV7-9 and TRBJ1-2; 8 bases match TRBD1. Germline V CDR1 and CDR2: SEHNR, FQNEAQ (reference sequence). J lost 8 bases, V lost 3 bases, and 8 bases had no gene match. The CDR3 runs to 14 residues. As DNA, the CDR3 is TGTGCCAGCAGCTTGACAGGGGAGTATAGAGGCTACACCTTC. Translating gives CASSLTGEYRGYTF.

The rearrangement uses TRBV6-1 and TRBJ1-5; D gene ambiguous. Germline V gene data show CDR1 as MNHNS and CDR2 as SASEGT. The CDR3 runs 14 residues. V dropped 6 bases and J dropped 0 bases, with 9 bases sitting between them. This chain's CDR3 is CASRQLNSNQPQHF. As DNA, the CDR3 is TGTGCCAGCAGGCAATTGAATAGCAATCAGCCCCAGCATTTT.

The chain uses TRBV9 and TRBJ2-3, with TRBD2 identical over 12 bases. There are 17 residues in the CDR3. With 4 bases clipped from V and 1 base from J, the junction kept 7 bases outside the gene matches. Germline assignment: CDR1 SGDLS and CDR2 YYNGEE. The CDR3 sequence is CASSRGSSGRGTDTQYF. The CDR3 nucleotides are TGTGCCAGCAGCCGGGGATCTAGCGGGAGGGGCACAGATACGCAGTATTTT.

This chain uses TRBV7-9 with TRBJ1-5, with D possibly TRBD1 on 6 matching bases. V dropped 4 bases and J dropped 11 bases, with 15 bases sitting between them. The CDR3 has 13 residues. Germline values: CDR1 SEHNR, CDR2 FQNEAQ (reference sequence). The chain's CDR3 is CASSYNREGAQHF. CDR3 sequence (DNA): TGTGCCAGCAGCTACAACAGGGAGGGTGCCCAGCATTTT.